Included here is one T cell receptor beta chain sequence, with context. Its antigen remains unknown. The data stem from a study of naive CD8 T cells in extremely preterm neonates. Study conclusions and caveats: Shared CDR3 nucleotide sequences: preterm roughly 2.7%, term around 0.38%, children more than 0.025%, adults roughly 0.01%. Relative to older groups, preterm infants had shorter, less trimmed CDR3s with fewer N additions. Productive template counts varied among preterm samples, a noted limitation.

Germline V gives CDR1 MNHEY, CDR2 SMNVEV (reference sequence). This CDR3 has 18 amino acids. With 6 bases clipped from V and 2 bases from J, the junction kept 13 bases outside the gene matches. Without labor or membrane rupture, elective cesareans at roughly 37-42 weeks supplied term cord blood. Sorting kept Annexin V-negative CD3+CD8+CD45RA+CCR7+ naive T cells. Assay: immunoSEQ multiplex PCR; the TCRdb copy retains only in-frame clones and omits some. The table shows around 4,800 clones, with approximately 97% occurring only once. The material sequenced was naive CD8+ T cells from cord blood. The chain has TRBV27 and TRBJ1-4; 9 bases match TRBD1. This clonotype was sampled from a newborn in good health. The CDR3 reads CASRPGFGDRGTNEKLFF. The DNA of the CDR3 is TGTGCCAGCAGGCCAGGGTTCGGCGACAGGGGGACTAATGAAAAACTGTTTTTT.